Sequencing of this TCR beta chain was carried out in a study of T-cell reconstitution after alpha-beta-depleted transplantation in children. The CDR3 has 14 residues. Germline CDR1 and CDR2: DFQATT and SNEGSKA (reference sequence). The V end lost 6 bases, the J end lost 2 bases, and 14 bases lay between the germline ends. This clonotype was detected a few times. Molecular barcoding with unique molecular identifiers was used for the TCRbeta library. Each CDR3 protein gets one entry after TCRdb re-called the PCR reads with MiXCR. Among some 530,000 distinct CDR3 sequences, about 12% were seen once, and the ten largest hold 4.5% to 6%.

The material sequenced was PBMCs from the stem cell graft donor, taken from the stem cell graft. The chain uses TRBV20-1 and TRBJ2-1; D may be TRBD1 (6 bases). The TCR was taken from a human donor who donated a stem cell graft to a child with combined immunodeficiency. The CDR3 loop reads CSADRTDTYNEQFF. CDR3 bases: TGCAGTGCGGATCGGACAGACACCTACAATGAGCAGTTCTTC.